Each of the 21 T cell receptor beta chains below was sequenced from the same sample in a study of T cells in Graves' hyperthyroidism and ophthalmopathy. There were TCR beta CDR3 regions amplified from RNA transcripts. In the first-round RT-PCR of the TCR CDR3, the HTBI primer set was used. From the multiplex PCR reads, TCRdb called clonotypes with MiXCR, one entry per CDR3 protein. The data show under 350,000 distinct CDR3 sequences, about 20% seen once. The source material was blood. Every receptor here comes from a woman between 45 and 60 years old with Graves' hyperthyroidism.

The rearrangement uses TRBV27 and TRBJ1-4, with a weak D call TRBD1 (6 bases). Per germline, CDR1 MNHEY and CDR2 SMNVEV (reference sequence). The V end lost 9 bases, the J end lost 4 bases, and 18 bases lay between the germline ends. The CDR3 loop spans 15 amino acids. CDR3 in amino acids: CARREGDGINEKLFF. Here the CDR3 DNA reads TGTGCCAGGCGGGAGGGGGACGGAATTAATGAAAAACTGTTTTTT. The entire variable domain, with the rest obtained from reference TRBV27 and TRBJ1-4, is as follows: EAQVTQNPRYLITVTGKKLTVTCSQNMNHEYMSWYRQDPGLGLRQIYYSMNVEVTDKGDVPEGYKVSRKEKRNFPLILESPSPNQTSLYFCARREGDGINEKLFFGSGTQLSVL.

As to this clonotype: This may be a read error, as it is one base from a much larger clone. J is TRBJ1-1 and V is TRBV2, with a tentative D call TRBD1 (6 bases). The CDR3 loop spans 14 amino acids. Germline CDR1 SNHLY, CDR2 FYNNEI. The CDR3 spells CASRRGHESTVAFF. The DNA for the CDR3 is TGTGCCAGCAGAAGGGGACATGAGAGCACTGTAGCTTTCTTT.

This clonotype was observed at least ten times. The CDR3 DNA is TGTGCCAGCAGTGAATGGTCCACCGGGGAGCTGTTTTTT. Translation: CASSEWSTGELFF. V gene TRBV6-1 combines with J gene TRBJ2-2; no clear D gene. The CDR3 runs to 13 residues. Trimming stripped 2 bases from V and 4 bases from J, with 5 bases between. Germline V gives CDR1 MNHNS, CDR2 SASEGT.

The chain recombines TRBV9 with TRBJ2-1, with 9 bases that match TRBD2. Unmatched junction bases numbered 6, after V lost 0 bases and J lost 8 bases. The CDR3 contains 15 residues. Per the germline V gene, CDR1 is SGDLS and CDR2 is YYNGEE. The CDR3 reads CASSVVLAGVDEQFF. In DNA, the CDR3 is TGTGCCAGCAGCGTAGTGTTAGCGGGAGTAGATGAGCAGTTCTTC.

This clonotype was detected only a few times. This rearrangement joins TRBV6-1 to TRBJ2-7, with no clear D. The CDR3 consists of 15 residues. V was clipped by 6 bases and J by 3 bases, with 18 bases between them. Germline values: CDR1 MNHNS, CDR2 SASEGT. This chain's CDR3 is CASRAVQRPGYEQYV. For the CDR3, the DNA is TGTGCCAGCAGGGCTGTACAGAGACCCGGCTACGAGCAGTACGTC.

V is TRBV20-1 and J is TRBJ2-4; maybe TRBD2 (6 bases). CDR1 and CDR2 (germline): DFQATT, SNEGSKA (reference sequence). The CDR3 covers 18 residues. V was pared by 0 bases and J by 3 bases, with 21 bases between. For the CDR3, the DNA is TGCAGTGCTAGAGATCCTCCGCGGGGCATCGTTCTCAAAAACATTCAGTACTTC. Its translation: CSARDPPRGIVLKNIQYF.

The V gene is TRBV5-1, the J gene TRBJ2-5, with TRBD2 matching 7 bases. Germline V gene data show CDR1 as SGHRS and CDR2 as YFSETQ. The V segment lost 4 bases and the J segment 1 base; nucleotides outside the gene matches: 16. The CDR3 has 18 residues. The CDR3 sequence: CASSPVKRGQPTQETQYF. As DNA, the CDR3 is TGCGCCAGCAGCCCGGTGAAGCGGGGCCAGCCTACCCAAGAGACCCAGTACTTC.

In its sample, this clonotype was seen many times. This chain connects TRBV12-3 or TRBV12-4 to TRBJ2-1, with TRBD2 matching over 11 bases. This CDR3 is 17 amino acids long. Trimming took 10 bases from V and 4 from J; bases not matched to a gene: 15. The CDR3 spells CAIPRGTSGSRYNEQFF. The CDR3 DNA sequence: TGTGCCATCCCCCGAGGAACTAGCGGGAGTAGGTACAATGAGCAGTTCTTC.

This clonotype was observed a few times. The chain employs TRBV10-3 and TRBJ2-5; 8 nucleotides line up with TRBD2. Germline loops: CDR1 ENHRY, CDR2 SYGVKD. Trimming removed 4 bases from V and 1 base from J; junction bases left unmatched: 5. The CDR3 consists of 15 residues. DNA for the CDR3: TGTGCCATCAGTGGCGTAGCGGGACCCCAAGAGACCCAGTACTTC. It specifies CAISGVAGPQETQYF.

This rearrangement joins TRBV7-9 to TRBJ1-2; D remains unclear. The CDR3 is 15 amino acids. V was cut by 4 bases and J by 3 bases, with 15 bases left in between. Per the germline V gene, CDR1 is SEHNR and CDR2 is FQNEAQ (reference sequence). The CDR3 spells CASSSFRDLYYGYTF. The CDR3 DNA is TGTGCCAGCAGCTCCTTCCGGGATCTGTACTATGGCTACACCTTC.

This clonotype was recorded at least ten times. This chain uses TRBV12-3 or TRBV12-4 with TRBJ2-7, with D possibly matching TRBD2 (6 bases). V lost 3 bases and J 3 bases, leaving 9 bases between the germline ends. This CDR3 spans 13 amino acids. This chain's CDR3 is CASSLGGLYEQYF. CDR3 sequence (DNA): TGTGCCAGCAGTTTGGGGGGACTCTACGAGCAGTACTTC.

This clonotype was observed at least ten times. V usage is TRBV3-1 and J usage is TRBJ1-2; D remains ambiguous. V gave up 3 bases and J gave up 9 bases, with 11 bases separating them. CDR1 LGHDT and CDR2 YNNKEL come from the germline V gene (reference sequence). The CDR3 covers 12 residues. The CDR3 spells CASSHNPGSYTF. The CDR3 nucleotides are TGTGCCAGCAGCCATAATCCCGGGAGCTACACCTTC.

There are many counts of this clonotype. The genes are TRBV12-3 or TRBV12-4 and TRBJ1-2; 9 nucleotides align to TRBD1. After removal of 6 bases from V and 6 bases from J, the junction contained 5 bases not matched to a gene. The length of the CDR3 is 13 residues. CDR3 sequence (DNA): TGTGCCAGCAGACAGGGACAGGGTCATGGCTACACCTTC. Translated, it gives CASRQGQGHGYTF.

The chain combines TRBV19 with TRBJ1-2; D remains ambiguous. The V and J ends lost 5 bases and 9 bases respectively, with 19 bases between them. Germline V gene lookup returns CDR1 LNHDA and CDR2 SQIVND (reference sequence). This CDR3 contains 14 residues. Here the CDR3 DNA reads TGTGCCAGTAGTCCGGGCGGTGAAGGTTTCAGCTACACCTTC. Amino acids: CASSPGGEGFSYTF.

This clonotype came up a few times. The CDR3 nucleotides are TGTGCCAGCAGGGGAAGCCTCCTAGACACCGGGGAGCTGTTTTTT. Encoded protein: CASRGSLLDTGELFF. The chain recombines TRBV2 with TRBJ2-2; no clear D. The V end lost 6 bases, the J end lost 3 bases, and 14 bases lay between the germline ends. The CDR3 is 15 amino acids. Germline V gives CDR1 SNHLY, CDR2 FYNNEI.

This clonotype was detected ten times or more. This chain uses TRBV6-6 with TRBJ1-1; D unclear. The CDR3 covers 12 residues. V lost 2 bases and J lost 4, with 5 bases in between. Germline values: CDR1 MNHNY, CDR2 SVGAGI (reference sequence). The CDR3: CASSYDGTEAFF. CDR3 sequence (DNA): TGTGCCAGCAGTTACGATGGCACTGAAGCTTTCTTT.

Only a few counts were recorded for this clonotype. The chain combines TRBV20-1 with TRBJ2-2; D may be TRBD2 (5 bases). This CDR3 has 13 amino acids. Trimming pared 5 bases from V and 4 bases from J, leaving 11 bases between. Germline CDR1 reads DFQATT; CDR2 reads SNEGSKA (reference sequence). The CDR3 protein is CSAYPRGTGELFF. The CDR3, as DNA: TGCAGTGCTTACCCCCGGGGCACCGGGGAGCTGTTTTTT.

This clonotype was picked up a small number of times. The V gene is TRBV4-1, the J gene TRBJ2-1; D is undetermined. Trimming took 0 bases from V and 4 from J, leaving 10 bases between them. Germline values: CDR1 MGHRA, CDR2 YSYEKL. The CDR3 is 15 residues long. This CDR3 reads CASSQDQVRYNEQFF. As DNA, the CDR3 is TGCGCCAGCAGCCAAGATCAGGTCAGGTACAATGAGCAGTTCTTC.

V usage is TRBV6-2 or TRBV6-3 and J usage is TRBJ1-4; D might be TRBD1 (6 bases). The V and J ends lost 7 bases and 4 bases respectively, with 16 bases between them. The CDR3 extends over 15 amino acids. Germline values: CDR1 MNHEY, CDR2 SVGEGT. CDR3 residues: CASNLGGRGNEKLFF. The CDR3 coding sequence is TGTGCCAGCAATCTGGGGGGGCGCGGTAATGAAAAACTGTTTTTT.

The sample holds a few counts of this clonotype. The V call is TRBV18, the J call TRBJ2-2, with TRBD2 matching 7 bases. With V trimmed by 2 bases and J by 2 bases, 5 bases remained unmatched. Germline values: CDR1 KGHSH, CDR2 LQKENI. This CDR3 has 16 residues. Here the CDR3 reads CASSPSSGGNTGELFF. The CDR3 nucleotides are TGTGCCAGCTCACCATCGTCGGGGGGAAACACCGGGGAGCTGTTTTTT.

The chain links TRBV9 to TRBJ2-1, with 8 bases aligning to TRBD2. Trimming at V came to 1 base and at J to 0 bases, leaving 3 bases not matched to a gene. Germline V CDR1 and CDR2: SGDLS, YYNGEE. The CDR3 has 16 amino acids. The CDR3 region is CASSVLSGSSYNEQFF. The CDR3 DNA reads as TGTGCCAGCAGCGTACTGAGCGGGAGCTCCTACAATGAGCAGTTCTTC. Using reference TRBV9 and TRBJ2-1 for the parts outside the CDR3, the full variable domain is DSGVTQTPKHLITATGQRVTLRCSPRSGDLSVYWYQQSLDQGLQFLIQYYNGEERAKGNILERFSAQQFPDLHSELNLSSLELGDSALYFCASSVLSGSSYNEQFFGPGTRLTVL.